A selection of T cell receptor beta chains follows, all from one sample in a study of T cell changes during pregnancy in multiple sclerosis. Using immunoSEQ multiplex PCR, the repertoire was profiled, and TCRdb retains in-frame clones only, with some absent. The sample lists more than 55,000 clones; 90% to 95% were seen once. Sequenced here: peripheral blood, sampled in the first trimester of pregnancy. All receptors come from a female donor in good health, enrolled as a control in a pregnancy study. CDR3s include the opening cysteine and the closing phenylalanine or tryptophan. The order of the fields is J gene, clone size, V gene, D gene, CDR3 length, CDR3 protein, CDR3 DNA. A D gene is named only where the DNA matches it firmly. Expanded clones are given a class, and other clones once, few, many or no size at all.

>TRBJ2-3|.|TRBV13|.|15
CASSSGDGLTDTQYF
TGTGCCAGCAGCTCGGGGGACGGACTCACAGATACGCAGTATTTT
>TRBJ2-7|.|TRBV7-8|TRBD2|17
CASSSLAGTAGSYEQYF
TGTGCCAGCAGCTCGCTAGCGGGAACGGCCGGCTCCTACGAGCAGTACTTC
>TRBJ1-2|.|TRBV30|.|15
CAWRGRPSPPYGYTF
TGTGCCTGGCGAGGGCGGCCGAGCCCTCCCTATGGCTACACCTTC
>TRBJ2-3|.|TRBV25-1|.|15
CASSVVGKGADTQYF
TGTGCCAGCAGTGTGGTAGGGAAGGGGGCAGATACGCAGTATTTT
>TRBJ2-5|once|TRBV5-4|.|17
CASSLEYAIPSVETQYF
TGTGCCAGCAGCTTGGAATATGCGATCCCTTCGGTGGAGACCCAGTACTTC
>TRBJ2-6|.|TRBV5-1|TRBD1|17
CASSLRDRDSGANVLTF
TGCGCCAGCAGCCTCCGGGACAGGGACTCTGGGGCCAACGTCCTGACTTTC
>TRBJ1-1|.|TRBV19|.|14
CASSIRAGKTEAFF
TGTGCCAGTAGTATTCGGGCAGGGAAGACTGAAGCTTTCTTT
>TRBJ2-3|.|TRBV6-5|.|15
CASSPGTVSTDTQYF
TGTGCCAGCAGCCCCGGAACAGTTAGCACAGATACGCAGTATTTT
>TRBJ2-5|.|TRBV27|.|15
CASSLGLVGIETQYF
TGTGCCAGCAGTTTAGGTCTAGTAGGTATTGAGACCCAGTACTTC
>TRBJ2-7|.|TRBV5-1|TRBD2|16
CASSLVLERETSEQYF
TGCGCCAGCAGCTTGGTCCTCGAGCGGGAGACGTCCGAGCAGTACTTC